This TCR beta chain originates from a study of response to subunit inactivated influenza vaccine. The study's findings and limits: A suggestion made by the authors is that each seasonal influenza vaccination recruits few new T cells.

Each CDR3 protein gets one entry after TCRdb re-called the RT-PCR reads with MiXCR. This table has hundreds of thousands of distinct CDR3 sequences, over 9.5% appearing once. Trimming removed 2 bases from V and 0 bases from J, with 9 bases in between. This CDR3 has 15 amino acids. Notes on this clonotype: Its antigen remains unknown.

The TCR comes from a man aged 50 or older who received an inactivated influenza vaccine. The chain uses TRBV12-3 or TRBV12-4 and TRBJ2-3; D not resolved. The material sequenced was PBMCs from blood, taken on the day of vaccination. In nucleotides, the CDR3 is TGTGCCAGCAGTTTAAGGTTTCGTAGCACAGATACGCAGTATTTT. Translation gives CASSLRFRSTDTQYF.